This T cell receptor (beta chain) was profiled in a study of cytomegalovirus exposure and HLA in healthy donors. Germline CDR1 reads MNHEY; CDR2 reads SVGAGI. V gave up 5 bases and J gave up 3 bases; unmatched junction bases: 7. CDR3 length equals 14 residues. Sequencing used immunoSEQ multiplex PCR; TCRdb keeps in-frame clones, though not all of them. The repertoire has 190,000 or so clones, 80% to 85% of them found once; the top ten carry under 3.5%. The chain couples TRBV6-5 to TRBJ2-7; 7 bases fit TRBD1. Sequencing input: PBMCs. The clonotype comes from a woman between 18 and 30 years old in good health and CMV-seropositive. The CDR3 sequence is CASSQNRGLYEQYF. Written as DNA, the CDR3 is TGTGCCAGCAGTCAAAACAGGGGTCTCTACGAGCAGTACTTC.